These 28 T cell receptor beta chains originate from one sample sequenced in a study of blood T cell repertoires in COVID-19. Libraries were prepared by immunoSEQ multiplex PCR; TCRdb keeps only in-frame clonotypes and omits some of them. The data show 130,000 or so clones, around 89% seen once. Sequencing used peripheral blood. The receptor source for this set is a man aged 60 to 69 with COVID-19, enrolled during active disease.

This clone appeared a single time. The chain is built from TRBV2 and TRBJ1-1; D may be TRBD1 (5 bases). The germline V gene encodes CDR1 SNHLY and CDR2 FYNNEI. With 3 bases removed from V and 1 base from J, the gap between germline ends came to 12 bases. The CDR3 has 15 amino acids. CDR3 in amino acids: CASSERNRPNTEAFF. DNA for the CDR3: TGTGCCAGCAGTGAGAGGAACAGGCCGAACACTGAAGCTTTCTTT.

The rearrangement joins TRBV29-1 to TRBJ1-2; possible D gene TRBD1, 5 bases. Trimming stripped 0 bases from V and 7 bases from J, with 6 bases between. CDR1 SQVTM and CDR2 ANQGSEA come from the germline V gene. The length of the CDR3 is 11 residues. CDR3 in amino acids: CSVEDRVGYTF. The DNA of the CDR3 is TGCAGCGTTGAAGACAGGGTTGGCTACACCTTC. Based on the CDR3 plus reference TRBV29-1 and TRBJ1-2, the full variable domain is SAVISQKPSRDICQRGTSLTIQCQVDSQVTMMFWYRQQPGQSLTLIATANQGSEATYESGFVIDKFPISRPNLTFSTLTVSNMSPEDSSIYLCSVEDRVGYTFGSGTRLTVV.

This chain joins TRBV9 and TRBJ2-2, with 9 bases lining up with TRBD1. Looked up from germline, CDR1 is SGDLS and CDR2 is YYNGEE. The CDR3 consists of 16 residues. V was clipped by 3 bases and J by 3 bases; unmatched bases: 6. Here the CDR3 DNA reads TGTGCCAGCAGCGGAGAGGACAGGGGAGACACCGGGGAGCTGTTTTTT. The encoded protein is CASSGEDRGDTGELFF.

The genes are TRBV6-5 and TRBJ1-1; D may be TRBD1 (6 bases). V was pared by 8 bases and J by 4 bases, with 20 bases between. The CDR3 is 15 amino acids. Per germline, CDR1 MNHEY and CDR2 SVGAGI. CDR3: CASHSGAIDGTEAFF. The CDR3 DNA reads as TGTGCCAGCCACTCAGGGGCTATAGATGGCACTGAAGCTTTCTTT.

This sequence joins TRBV6-5 and TRBJ1-2, with D maybe TRBD1 (6 bases). The CDR3 extends over 15 amino acids. Germline CDR1 MNHEY, CDR2 SVGAGI. Trimming shortened V by 0 bases and J by 8 bases, and 16 bases separated the two germline ends. The CDR3: CASSYSQGFSEGYTF. The CDR3 region has the DNA TGTGCCAGCAGTTACTCACAGGGATTCAGCGAAGGCTACACCTTC.

V gene TRBV7-2 combines with J gene TRBJ2-3; D remains ambiguous. The CDR3 runs to 13 residues. Deletions cut 6 bases from V and 0 bases from J, with 7 bases between. Germline CDR1 is SGHTA and CDR2 is FQGNSA. CDR3: CASSLYSTDTQYF. The CDR3 DNA sequence: TGTGCCAGCAGTTTATATAGCACAGATACGCAGTATTTT. Looking up the rest from reference TRBV7-2 and TRBJ2-3 gives the full variable domain: GAGVSQSPSNKVTEKGKDVELRCDPISGHTALYWYRQSLGQGLEFLIYFQGNSAPDKSGLPSDRFSAERTGGSVSTLTIQRTQQEDSAVYLCASSLYSTDTQYFGPGTRLTVL.

The rearrangement links TRBV7-9 to TRBJ2-7; 7 bases are a match to TRBD1. The CDR3 totals 16 residues. Germline V gives CDR1 SEHNR, CDR2 FQNEAQ (reference sequence). V lost 1 base, J lost 1 base, and 7 bases stayed unmatched. The CDR3: CASSLEETGSSYEQYF. The CDR3 DNA reads TGTGCCAGCAGCTTAGAGGAGACAGGGAGTTCCTACGAGCAGTACTTC.

This rearrangement joins TRBV19 to TRBJ2-7; TRBD2 might be the D (6 bases). The V end was cut by 9 bases, the J end by 4 bases, with 22 bases between. The V gene's germline CDR1 is LNHDA and CDR2 SQIVND (reference sequence). There are 15 residues in the CDR3. The CDR3 nucleotides are TGTGCCAGCAAGAACCCGGGGCAGGGAGGTTACGAGCAGTACTTC. Translation gives CASKNPGQGGYEQYF.

V is TRBV6-5 and J is TRBJ2-7; TRBD1 agrees at 10 bases. The germline V gene encodes CDR1 MNHEY and CDR2 SVGAGI. J lost 3 bases, V lost 2 bases, and 4 bases had no gene match. The CDR3 has 15 residues. As DNA, the CDR3 is TGTGCCAGCAGTTACGCGACAGGGGGCATCTACGAGCAGTACTTC. It yields the protein CASSYATGGIYEQYF.

This clone was observed a few times. The chain is built from TRBV15 and TRBJ1-1; D unclear. The CDR3 extends over 13 amino acids. From germline, CDR1 is LNHNV and CDR2 YYDKDF (reference sequence). Trimming left V 0 bases short and J 1 base short, with 3 bases between. CDR3 DNA sequence: TGTGCCACCAGCAGAGATCGGAACACTGAAGCTTTCTTT. Protein product: CATSRDRNTEAFF. Full variable domain (missing parts from reference TRBV15 and TRBJ1-1): DAMVIQNPRYQVTQFGKPVTLSCSQTLNHNVMYWYQQKSSQAPKLLFHYYDKDFNNEADTPDNFQSRRPNTSFCFLDIRSPGLGDTAMYLCATSRDRNTEAFFGQGTRLTVV.

The chain joins TRBV5-1 to TRBJ1-1; 8 bases agree with TRBD1. The V gene end was trimmed by 4 bases and the J gene end by 4 bases; junction bases not matched to a gene: 12. The CDR3 sequence is 16 residues long. Germline CDR1 is SGHRS and CDR2 is YFSETQ. CDR3 region: CASSPQTGARGTEAFF. The CDR3 region has the DNA TGCGCCAGCAGCCCCCAGACAGGGGCGAGGGGCACTGAAGCTTTCTTT.

The chain uses TRBV7-8 and TRBJ1-2; TRBD1 matches at 9 bases. The CDR3 has 19 residues. The germline V gene has CDR1 SGHVS and CDR2 FQNEAQ. The V gene end was trimmed by 0 bases and the J gene end by 2 bases; junction bases not matched to a gene: 13. The CDR3 DNA reads as TGTGCCAGCAGCTTAGCAATTCTAGGAGCGACAGGGGGGAACTATGGCTACACCTTC. This codes for CASSLAILGATGGNYGYTF.

This clone has only one observation. J is TRBJ1-2 and V is TRBV12-3 or TRBV12-4; D ambiguous. With 7 bases removed from V and 3 bases from J, the gap between germline ends came to 9 bases. The CDR3 totals 12 residues. CDR3 sequence (DNA): TGTGCCAGCATGAGCCCCTACTATGGCTACACCTTC. This sequence encodes CASMSPYYGYTF.

The count of this clone is one. This chain connects TRBV30 to TRBJ1-1; D is uncertain. The V and J ends lost 2 bases and 10 bases respectively, with 11 bases between them. CDR1 is GTSNPN and CDR2 is SVGIG in the germline V gene (reference sequence). The CDR3 loop spans 11 amino acids. CDR3 sequence (DNA): TGTGCCTGGAGTCTGGGAGGACGAGCTTTCTTT. Encoded protein: CAWSLGGRAFF.

The chain joins TRBV3-1 (or the pseudogene TRBV3-2) to TRBJ1-1; D is ambiguous. The V end was cut by 4 bases, the J end by 3 bases, with 12 bases between. This CDR3 is built from 14 residues. The germline gives CDR1 LGHDT, CDR2 YNNKEL (reference sequence). The CDR3 spells CASSLLNLDTEAFF. The CDR3 DNA reads TGTGCCAGCAGCCTCCTGAACTTGGACACTGAAGCTTTCTTT.

CDR3 region: CASSTTGAGNYGYTF. The CDR3 nucleotides are TGTGCCAGCAGTACTACCGGTGCGGGGAACTATGGCTACACCTTC. The J gene is TRBJ1-2, the V gene TRBV6-2 or TRBV6-3; D remains ambiguous. V shed 5 bases and J shed 2 bases, with 15 bases lying between them. Germline values: CDR1 MNHEY, CDR2 SVGEGT. There are 15 residues in the CDR3.

V usage is TRBV7-2 and J usage is TRBJ1-5, with 11 bases lining up with TRBD1. With 1 base clipped from V and 6 bases from J, the junction kept 11 bases outside the gene matches. CDR3 length equals 18 residues. Looked up from germline, CDR1 is SGHTA and CDR2 is FQGNSA. CDR3 nucleotide sequence: TGTGCCAGCAGCTTAGAAGGATCCGGGACAGGGGGAGTTCAGCCCCAGCATTTT. Its protein product is CASSLEGSGTGGVQPQHF. Complete variable domain (other parts from reference TRBV7-2 and TRBJ1-5): GAGVSQSPSNKVTEKGKDVELRCDPISGHTALYWYRQSLGQGLEFLIYFQGNSAPDKSGLPSDRFSAERTGGSVSTLTIQRTQQEDSAVYLCASSLEGSGTGGVQPQHFGDGTRLSIL.

This clone was recorded once. The chain recombines TRBV28 with TRBJ2-1; 11 positions agree with TRBD2. This CDR3 spans 15 amino acids. Germline CDR1 MDHEN, CDR2 SYDVKM. V trimming: 5 bases; J trimming: 4 bases; junction bases outside the gene matches: 4. The CDR3 DNA sequence: TGTGCCAGCAGTGGGACTAGCGGACAGTACAATGAGCAGTTCTTC. Its protein product is CASSGTSGQYNEQFF.

The rearrangement links TRBV7-2 to TRBJ2-7; a possible D gene is TRBD2 (5 bases). This CDR3 has 14 amino acids. The V end lost 5 bases, the J end lost 3 bases, and 14 bases lay between the germline ends. CDR1 and CDR2 (germline): SGHTA, FQGNSA. The CDR3 bases are TGTGCCAGCAGCGTCCCGGGATCCAGCTACGAGCAGTACTTC. It translates to CASSVPGSSYEQYF.

J is TRBJ2-5 and V is TRBV5-1; the match to TRBD1 covers 9 bases. The CDR3 spans 15 residues. J was trimmed by 7 bases and V by 0 bases; bases with no gene match: 7. Germline loops: CDR1 SGHRS, CDR2 YFSETQ. The CDR3 sequence is CASSLAGTGIWTQYF. The CDR3 DNA follows: TGCGCCAGCAGCTTGGCCGGGACAGGGATATGGACCCAGTACTTC.

V and J are TRBV3-1 (or the pseudogene TRBV3-2) and TRBJ1-4; a weak D match, TRBD1 (6 bases). Per germline, CDR1 LGHDT and CDR2 YNNKEL (reference sequence). The CDR3 totals 14 residues. The V end was cut by 0 bases, the J end by 6 bases, with 8 bases between. For the CDR3, the DNA is TGTGCCAGCAGCCAAGAGCGGACAGATGAAAAACTGTTTTTT. This translates into CASSQERTDEKLFF.

The chain carries TRBV5-4 and TRBJ1-4, with D tentatively TRBD1 (5 bases). From germline, CDR1 is SGHNT and CDR2 YYREEE (reference sequence). Trimming cost V 3 bases and J 6 bases, with 15 bases left between them. The CDR3 is 15 amino acids. CDR3 amino acids: CASSSGVMGDEKLFF. CDR3 nucleotide sequence: TGTGCCAGCAGCTCGGGAGTTATGGGGGATGAAAAACTGTTTTTT.

The chain recombines TRBV7-9 with TRBJ2-7; 9 nucleotides line up with TRBD1. CDR3 size: 15 residues. Germline V gives CDR1 SEHNR, CDR2 FQNEAQ (reference sequence). J gave up 1 base and V 5 bases, and 6 bases lay outside the gene matches. This CDR3 reads CASSETGGVSYEQYF. DNA for the CDR3: TGTGCCAGCAGCGAGACAGGGGGGGTTTCCTACGAGCAGTACTTC.

This chain connects TRBV29-1 to TRBJ2-7, with 7 bases that match TRBD1. This CDR3 comprises 14 residues. Germline trimming cut 6 bases from V and 0 bases from J; bases unmatched to any gene: 8. Germline CDR1 reads SQVTM; CDR2 reads ANQGSEA. CDR3 loop: CSVGDSSSSYEQYF. The CDR3, as DNA: TGCAGCGTGGGGGACAGTTCGAGCTCCTACGAGCAGTACTTC.

This rearrangement joins TRBV12-2 to TRBJ1-5; the table names TRBD1, a call not compared with the DNA. TRBV12-2 has pseudogene status. This CDR3 comprises 16 residues. The chain's CDR3 is CASRLSQNRSNQPQHF. The CDR3 DNA reads as TGTGCAAGTCGCTTAAGTCAGAACAGGAGCAATCAGCCCCAGCATTTT.

The chain joins TRBV7-9 to TRBJ2-3; 9 nucleotides align to TRBD2. Germline CDR1 reads SEHNR; CDR2 reads FQNEAQ (reference sequence). V lost 5 bases and J lost 4; bases outside the gene matches: 16. This CDR3 has 18 residues. CDR3 nucleotide sequence: TGTGCCAGCAGCACCCGTTCTAGCGGGGAGGGGTTGTCAGATACGCAGTATTTT. Protein product: CASSTRSSGEGLSDTQYF.

On this clone: Other DNA sequences from this sample encode an identical CDR3 as well. V usage is TRBV19 and J usage is TRBJ1-5; D may be TRBD1 (5 bases). Germline loops: CDR1 LNHDA, CDR2 SQIVND (reference sequence). Deletions cut 1 base from V and 4 bases from J, with 8 bases between. The CDR3 covers 14 residues. Here the CDR3 reads CASSIGAGNQPQHF. In nucleotides, the CDR3 is TGTGCCAGTAGTATAGGAGCAGGGAATCAGCCCCAGCATTTT. The full variable domain, with the rest looked up from reference TRBV19 and TRBJ1-5, is DGGITQSPKYLFRKEGQNVTLSCEQNLNHDAMYWYRQDPGQGLRLIYYSQIVNDFQKGDIAEGYSVSREKKESFPLTVTSAQKNPTAFYLCASSIGAGNQPQHFGDGTRLSIL.

The genes are TRBV4-2 and TRBJ2-7, with unresolved D. Deletions cut 1 base from V and 2 bases from J, with 6 bases between. Germline V gives CDR1 LGHNA, CDR2 YNFKEQ. The CDR3 sequence is 13 residues long. The CDR3 DNA follows: TGTGCCAGCAGCCAAGTACACCCCTACGAGCAGTACTTC. As protein: CASSQVHPYEQYF.